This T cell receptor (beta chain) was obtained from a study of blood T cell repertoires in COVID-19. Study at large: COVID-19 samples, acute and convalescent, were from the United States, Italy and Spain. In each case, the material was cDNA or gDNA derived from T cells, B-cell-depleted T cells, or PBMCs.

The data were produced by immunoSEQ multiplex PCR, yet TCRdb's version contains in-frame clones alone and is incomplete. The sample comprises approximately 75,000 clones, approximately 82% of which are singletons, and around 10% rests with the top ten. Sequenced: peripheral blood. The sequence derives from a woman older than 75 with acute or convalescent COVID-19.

The CDR3 nucleotides are TGTGCCACCAGCAGAGATTTGGACAGTGGAAAATGGGGTGAAGCTTTCTTT. Amino acid sequence: CATSRDLDSGKWGEAFF. The J gene is TRBJ1-1, the V gene TRBV15, with a tentative D call TRBD1 (6 bases). Trimming removed 0 bases at V and 7 bases at J, with 21 bases between. The CDR3 is made up of 17 amino acids. Germline-derived CDR1 and CDR2 are LNHNV and YYDKDF (reference sequence).